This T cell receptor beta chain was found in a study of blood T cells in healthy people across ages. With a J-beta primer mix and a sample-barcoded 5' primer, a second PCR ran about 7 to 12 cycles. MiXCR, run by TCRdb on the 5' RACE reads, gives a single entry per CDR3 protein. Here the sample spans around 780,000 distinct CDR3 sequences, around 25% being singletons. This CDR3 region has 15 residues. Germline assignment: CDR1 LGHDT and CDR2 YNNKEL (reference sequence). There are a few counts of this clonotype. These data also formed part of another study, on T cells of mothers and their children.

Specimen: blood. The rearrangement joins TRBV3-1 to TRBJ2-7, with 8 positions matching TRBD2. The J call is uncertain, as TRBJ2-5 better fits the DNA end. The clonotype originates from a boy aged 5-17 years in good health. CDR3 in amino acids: CASSQAPGGRETQYF. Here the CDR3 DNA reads TGTGCCAGCAGCCAAGCCCCGGGAGGGAGAGAGACCCAGTACTTC.